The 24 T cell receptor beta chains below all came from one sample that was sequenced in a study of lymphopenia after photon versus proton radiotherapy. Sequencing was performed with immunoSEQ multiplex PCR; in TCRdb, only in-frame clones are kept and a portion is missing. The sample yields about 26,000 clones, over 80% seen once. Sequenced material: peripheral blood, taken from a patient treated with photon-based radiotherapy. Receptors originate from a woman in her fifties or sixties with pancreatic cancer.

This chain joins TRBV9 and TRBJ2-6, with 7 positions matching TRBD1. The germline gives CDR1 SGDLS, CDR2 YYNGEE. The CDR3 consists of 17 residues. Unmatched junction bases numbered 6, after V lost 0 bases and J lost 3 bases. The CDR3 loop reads CASSVGQGVGGANVLTF. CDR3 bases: TGTGCCAGCAGCGTAGGTCAGGGGGTCGGTGGGGCCAACGTCCTGACTTTC.

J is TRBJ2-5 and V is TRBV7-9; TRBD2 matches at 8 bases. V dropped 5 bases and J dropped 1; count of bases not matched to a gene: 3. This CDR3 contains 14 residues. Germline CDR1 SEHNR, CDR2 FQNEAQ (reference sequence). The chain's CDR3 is CASSRLAPQETQYF. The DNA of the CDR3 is TGTGCCAGCAGCAGACTAGCGCCCCAAGAGACCCAGTACTTC.

The CDR3 region is CASSPGTTSYEQYF. The CDR3, as DNA: TGTGCCAGCAGCCCCGGGACTACCTCCTACGAGCAGTACTTC. The chain employs TRBV7-8 and TRBJ2-7, with 7 bases aligning to TRBD2. Germline-derived CDR1 and CDR2 are SGHVS and FQNEAQ. J gave up 0 bases and V 5 bases, and 4 bases lay outside the gene matches. The CDR3 contains 14 residues.

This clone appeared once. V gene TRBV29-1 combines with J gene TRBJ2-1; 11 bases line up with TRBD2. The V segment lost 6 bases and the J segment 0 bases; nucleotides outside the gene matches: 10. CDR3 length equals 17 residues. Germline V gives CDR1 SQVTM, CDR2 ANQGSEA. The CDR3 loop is CSVQGTSGQSSYNEQFF. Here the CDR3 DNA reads TGCAGCGTACAAGGGACTAGCGGACAGAGCTCCTACAATGAGCAGTTCTTC.

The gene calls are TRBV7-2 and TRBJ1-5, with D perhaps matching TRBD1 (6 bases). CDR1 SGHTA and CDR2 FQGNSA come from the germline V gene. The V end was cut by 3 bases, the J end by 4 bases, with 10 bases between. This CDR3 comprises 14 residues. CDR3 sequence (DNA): TGTGCCAGCAGCTTGGGGGCAGTAAATCAGCCCCAGCATTTT. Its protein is CASSLGAVNQPQHF. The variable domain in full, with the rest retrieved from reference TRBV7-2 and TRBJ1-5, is GAGVSQSPSNKVTEKGKDVELRCDPISGHTALYWYRQSLGQGLEFLIYFQGNSAPDKSGLPSDRFSAERTGGSVSTLTIQRTQQEDSAVYLCASSLGAVNQPQHFGDGTRLSIL.

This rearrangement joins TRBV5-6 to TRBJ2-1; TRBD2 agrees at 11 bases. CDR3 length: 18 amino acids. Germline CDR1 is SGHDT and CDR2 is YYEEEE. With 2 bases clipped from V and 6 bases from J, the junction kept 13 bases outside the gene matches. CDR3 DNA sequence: TGTGCCAGCAGCTTAACTAGCGGGAGAGCGGTGGGCGGCAATGAGCAGTTCTTC. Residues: CASSLTSGRAVGGNEQFF.

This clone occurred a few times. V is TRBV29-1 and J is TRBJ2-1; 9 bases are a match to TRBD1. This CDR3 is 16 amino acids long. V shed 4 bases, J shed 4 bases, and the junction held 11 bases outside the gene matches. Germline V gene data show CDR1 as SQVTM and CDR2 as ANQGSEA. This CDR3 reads CSVVGTGTGYYNEQFF. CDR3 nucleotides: TGCAGCGTTGTGGGCACCGGGACAGGGTATTACAATGAGCAGTTCTTC.

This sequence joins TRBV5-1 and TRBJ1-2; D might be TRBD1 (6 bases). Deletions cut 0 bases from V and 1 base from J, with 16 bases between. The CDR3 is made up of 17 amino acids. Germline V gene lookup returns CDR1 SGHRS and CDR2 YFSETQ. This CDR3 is CASSLGNIQGINYGYTF. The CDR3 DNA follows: TGCGCCAGCAGCTTGGGGAACATACAGGGTATTAACTATGGCTACACCTTC.

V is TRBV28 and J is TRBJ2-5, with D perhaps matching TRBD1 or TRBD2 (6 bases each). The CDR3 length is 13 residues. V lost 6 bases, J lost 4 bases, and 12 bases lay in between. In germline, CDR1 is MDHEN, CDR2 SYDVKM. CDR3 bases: TGTGCCAGCAGGTGGGGGGCATCAGAGACCCAGTACTTC. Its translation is CASRWGASETQYF.

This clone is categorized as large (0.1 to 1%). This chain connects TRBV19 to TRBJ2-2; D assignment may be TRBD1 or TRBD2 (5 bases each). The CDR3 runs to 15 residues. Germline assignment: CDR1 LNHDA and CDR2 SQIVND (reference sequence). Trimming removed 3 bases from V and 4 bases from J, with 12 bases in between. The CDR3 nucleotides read TGTGCCAGTAGTATGGGGACCTCCCCCACCGGGGAGCTGTTTTTT. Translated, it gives CASSMGTSPTGELFF.

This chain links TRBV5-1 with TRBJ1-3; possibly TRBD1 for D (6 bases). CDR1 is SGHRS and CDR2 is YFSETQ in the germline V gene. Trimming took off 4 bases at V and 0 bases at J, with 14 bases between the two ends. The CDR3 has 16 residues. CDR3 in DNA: TGCGCCAGCAGCGAAGGAACAGGGAGCTCTGGAAACACCATATATTTT. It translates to CASSEGTGSSGNTIYF.

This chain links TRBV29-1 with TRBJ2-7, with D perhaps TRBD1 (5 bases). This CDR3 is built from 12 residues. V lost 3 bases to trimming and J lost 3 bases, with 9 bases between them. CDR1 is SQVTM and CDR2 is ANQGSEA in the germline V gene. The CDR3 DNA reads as TGCAGCGTTGAGTCCAGGGACTACGAGCAGTACTTC. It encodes CSVESRDYEQYF.

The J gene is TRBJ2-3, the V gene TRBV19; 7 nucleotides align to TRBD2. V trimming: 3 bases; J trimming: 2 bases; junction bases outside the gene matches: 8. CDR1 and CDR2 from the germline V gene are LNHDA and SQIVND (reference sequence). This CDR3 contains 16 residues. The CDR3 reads CASSIFPGRATDTQYF. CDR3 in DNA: TGTGCCAGTAGTATCTTCCCGGGGAGGGCCACAGATACGCAGTATTTT.

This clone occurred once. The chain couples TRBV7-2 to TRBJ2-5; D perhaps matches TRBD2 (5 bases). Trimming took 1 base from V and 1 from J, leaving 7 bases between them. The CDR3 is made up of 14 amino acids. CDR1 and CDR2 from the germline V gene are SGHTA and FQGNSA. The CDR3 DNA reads TGTGCCAGCAGCTTAGAGGAGGCCCAAGAGACCCAGTACTTC. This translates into CASSLEEAQETQYF.

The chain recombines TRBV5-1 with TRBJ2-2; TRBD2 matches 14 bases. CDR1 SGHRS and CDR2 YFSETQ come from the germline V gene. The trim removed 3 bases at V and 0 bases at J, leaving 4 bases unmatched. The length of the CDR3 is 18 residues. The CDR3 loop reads CASSSGLAGVSNTGELFF. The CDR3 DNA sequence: TGCGCCAGCAGCTCGGGACTAGCGGGAGTATCGAACACCGGGGAGCTGTTTTTT. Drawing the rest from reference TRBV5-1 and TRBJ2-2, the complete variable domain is KAGVTQTPRYLIKTRGQQVTLSCSPISGHRSVSWYQQTPGQGLQFLFEYFSETQRNKGNFPGRFSGRQFSNSRSEMNVSTLELGDSALYLCASSSGLAGVSNTGELFFGEGSRLTVL.

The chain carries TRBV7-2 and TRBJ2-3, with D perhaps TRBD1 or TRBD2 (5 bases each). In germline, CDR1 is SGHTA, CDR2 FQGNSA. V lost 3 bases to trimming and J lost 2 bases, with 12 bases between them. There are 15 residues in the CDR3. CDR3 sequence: CASSLGRRNTDTQYF. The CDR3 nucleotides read TGTGCCAGCAGCTTGGGACGGAGAAACACAGATACGCAGTATTTT.

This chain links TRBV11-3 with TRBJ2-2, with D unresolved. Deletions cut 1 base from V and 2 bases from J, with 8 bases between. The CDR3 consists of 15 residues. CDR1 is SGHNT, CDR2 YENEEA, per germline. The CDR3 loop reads CASSLAGSNTGELFF. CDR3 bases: TGTGCCAGCAGCTTAGCGGGCAGCAACACCGGGGAGCTGTTTTTT.

The CDR3 coding sequence is TGTGCCAGCAGACAGGGAAACGAGCAGTACTTC. Its protein product is CASRQGNEQYF. This rearrangement joins TRBV7-2 to TRBJ2-7, with D tentatively TRBD1 (6 bases). This CDR3 has 11 residues. CDR1 SGHTA and CDR2 FQGNSA come from the germline V gene. V lost 6 bases and J 5 bases, leaving 8 bases between the germline ends.

CDR3 loop: CASSAGDVAKGQPQHF. As DNA, the CDR3 is TGTGCCAGCAGTGCTGGCGACGTAGCCAAGGGTCAGCCCCAGCATTTT. This chain connects TRBV6-1 to TRBJ1-5; D gene uncertain. The CDR3 has 16 residues. Germline lookup yields CDR1 MNHNS and CDR2 SASEGT. Trimming took 4 bases from V and 6 from J, leaving 19 bases between them.

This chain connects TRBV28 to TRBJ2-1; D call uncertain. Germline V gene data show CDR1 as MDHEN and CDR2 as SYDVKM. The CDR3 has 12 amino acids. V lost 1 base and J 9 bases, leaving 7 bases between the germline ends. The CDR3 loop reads CASSLYWGEQFF. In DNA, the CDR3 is TGTGCCAGCAGTTTATATTGGGGTGAGCAGTTCTTC.

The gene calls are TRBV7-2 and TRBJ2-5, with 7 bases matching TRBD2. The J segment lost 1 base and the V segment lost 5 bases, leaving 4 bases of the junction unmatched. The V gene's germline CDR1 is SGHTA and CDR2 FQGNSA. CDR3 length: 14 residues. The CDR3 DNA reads TGTGCCAGCAGCCCTAGCGGCCCCCAAGAGACCCAGTACTTC. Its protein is CASSPSGPQETQYF.

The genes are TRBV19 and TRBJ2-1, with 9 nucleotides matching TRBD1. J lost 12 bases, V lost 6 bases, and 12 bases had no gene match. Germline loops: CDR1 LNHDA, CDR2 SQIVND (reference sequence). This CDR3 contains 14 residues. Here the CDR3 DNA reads TGTGCCAGTAGGGACAGGGGCCCCCCTTCCCCGCAGTTCTTC. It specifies CASRDRGPPSPQFF.

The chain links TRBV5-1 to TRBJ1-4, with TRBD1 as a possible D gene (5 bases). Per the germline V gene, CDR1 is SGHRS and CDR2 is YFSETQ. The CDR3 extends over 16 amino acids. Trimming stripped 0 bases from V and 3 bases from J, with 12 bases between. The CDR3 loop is CASSLVPQGANEKLFF. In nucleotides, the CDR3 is TGCGCCAGCAGCTTGGTGCCCCAAGGGGCTAATGAAAAACTGTTTTTT.

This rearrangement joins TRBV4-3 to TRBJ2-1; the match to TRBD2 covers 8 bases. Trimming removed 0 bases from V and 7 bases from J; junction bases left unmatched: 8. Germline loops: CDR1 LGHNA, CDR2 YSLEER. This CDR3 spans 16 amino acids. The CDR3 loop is CASSQEDGRAGNEQFF. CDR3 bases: TGCGCCAGCAGCCAAGAGGACGGGAGGGCCGGAAATGAGCAGTTCTTC.